The 23 T cell receptor beta chains in this list originate from one sample, sequenced in a study of patients and donors after allogeneic stem cell transplantation (dated by TCRdb to 2020 to 2021). Library creation used RT-PCR. For sequencing, a NextSeq 550 was employed. TCRdb reprocessed the public reads (quality trimming at Q25 with fastp, clone calling with MiXCR) and kept in-frame beta chains. All rows with the same CDR3 protein become a single entry with the most common DNA and genes. This sample gives approximately 200,000 distinct CDR3 sequences in total; about 14% of them show up just once. The top ten hold around 10% of the sample. The sample was blood, either unsorted or a sorted T cell fraction (not recorded which). Receptor source: a human donor who was either an allogeneic HSCT recipient or a stem cell or donor lymphocyte infusion donor (not recorded which). It is not recorded whose cells these are; they may come from a transplant donor.

The chain joins TRBV4-3 to TRBJ2-4, with TRBD2 matching over 7 bases. The CDR3 length is 15 residues. CDR1 is LGHNA and CDR2 is YSLEER in the germline V gene. V lost 2 bases and J lost 6; bases outside the gene matches: 7. CDR3 residues: CASSQRLATINIQYF. CDR3 nucleotide sequence: TGCGCCAGCAGCCAACGACTAGCCACTATAAACATTCAGTACTTC.

The V call is TRBV3-1, the J call TRBJ2-7, with 11 bases aligning to TRBD1. The CDR3 spans 15 residues. CDR1 LGHDT and CDR2 YNNKEL come from the germline V gene (reference sequence). V trimming: 5 bases; J trimming: 3 bases; junction bases outside the gene matches: 6. CDR3 bases: TGTGCCAGCAGCTTCGGACAGGGGGCCATCTACGAGCAGTACTTC. Its translation: CASSFGQGAIYEQYF.

The chain couples TRBV28 to TRBJ1-6; D is uncertain. CDR3 length: 14 residues. Trimming shortened V by 10 bases and J by 8 bases, and 18 bases separated the two germline ends. CDR1 is MDHEN and CDR2 is SYDVKM in the germline V gene. The CDR3 coding sequence is TGTGCCACCTGGGGTAACGGGATATATTCACCCCTCCACTTT. Translation: CATWGNGIYSPLHF.

The genes are TRBV4-1 and TRBJ2-7; D is unclear. The CDR3 totals 11 residues. Germline CDR1 is MGHRA and CDR2 is YSYEKL. Trimming took 3 bases from V and 3 from J, leaving 3 bases between them. CDR3 DNA: TGCGCCAGCAGCCATGGCTACGAGCAGTACTTC. This sequence encodes CASSHGYEQYF.

This clonotype showed up many times. In DNA form, the CDR3 reads TGCGCCAGCAGCCTCCCAGGTGGCTTCGAGCAGTACTTC. Amino acid sequence: CASSLPGGFEQYF. This chain links TRBV4-1 with TRBJ2-7; D is uncertain. Germline-derived CDR1 and CDR2 are MGHRA and YSYEKL. The V end was cut by 4 bases, the J end by 6 bases, with 13 bases between. The CDR3 sequence is 13 residues long.

This clonotype was seen many times. V gene TRBV4-1 combines with J gene TRBJ2-1; the D gene could be TRBD1 or TRBD2 (5 bases each). V gave up 4 bases and J gave up 3 bases, with 19 bases separating them. The CDR3 has 17 amino acids. CDR1 is MGHRA, CDR2 YSYEKL, per germline. DNA for the CDR3: TGCGCCAGCAGCCCCACTACCGGGACCGCTAGCTACAATGAGCAGTTCTTC. Translated: CASSPTTGTASYNEQFF.

This clonotype was observed a single time. The J gene is TRBJ2-1, the V gene TRBV19, with 15 bases aligning to TRBD2. In germline, CDR1 is LNHDA, CDR2 SQIVND (reference sequence). The CDR3 covers 17 residues. The junction had 11 bases not matched to a gene; V was cut back by 6 bases and J by 8 bases. The CDR3 here is CASRGGLAGGLIHEQFF. The CDR3, as DNA: TGTGCCAGTAGGGGCGGACTAGCGGGAGGGTTGATCCATGAGCAGTTCTTC. Full variable domain (outside the CDR3, taken from reference TRBV19 and TRBJ2-1): DGGITQSPKYLFRKEGQNVTLSCEQNLNHDAMYWYRQDPGQGLRLIYYSQIVNDFQKGDIAEGYSVSREKKESFPLTVTSAQKNPTAFYLCASRGGLAGGLIHEQFFGPGTRLTVL.

The chain is built from TRBV20-1 and TRBJ1-5; D not certain. CDR3 length equals 15 residues. The V gene's germline CDR1 is DFQATT and CDR2 SNEGSKA (reference sequence). The ends were cut back, 0 bases at V and 0 bases at J, with 9 bases in the middle. This chain's CDR3 is CSAREKIISNQPQHF. The CDR3 coding sequence is TGCAGTGCTAGAGAAAAGATTATTAGCAATCAGCCCCAGCATTTT.

This clonotype has a handful of counts. This chain connects TRBV5-1 to TRBJ2-3; the match to TRBD2 covers 16 bases. Per germline, CDR1 SGHRS and CDR2 YFSETQ. CDR3 length: 17 residues. After removal of 3 bases from V and 5 bases from J, the junction contained 6 bases not matched to a gene. The CDR3: CASSSGTSGRARDTQYF. The DNA for the CDR3 is TGCGCCAGCAGCTCGGGGACTAGCGGGAGGGCGAGAGATACGCAGTATTTT.

This clonotype was observed a few times. The rearrangement uses TRBV25-1 and TRBJ2-2; D possibly corresponds to TRBD1 (5 bases). Trimming took 2 bases from V and 6 from J, leaving 13 bases between them. The germline CDR1 and CDR2 sequences are MGHDK and SYGVNS. CDR3 length: 15 amino acids. The CDR3 loop reads CASSESRGNPGELFF. The CDR3 nucleotides read TGTGCCAGCAGTGAAAGTAGGGGAAATCCCGGGGAGCTGTTTTTT.

This clonotype turned up a few times. The V call is TRBV7-3, the J call TRBJ2-1; D tentatively fits TRBD1 or TRBD2 (6 bases each). CDR3 length equals 13 residues. Germline CDR1 is SGHTA and CDR2 is FQGTGA. V lost 6 bases and J lost 6, with 12 bases in between. CDR3 region: CASRGGDSNEQFF. CDR3 nucleotide sequence: TGTGCCAGCAGGGGGGGCGATTCCAATGAGCAGTTCTTC.

A few counts support this clonotype. The gene calls are TRBV21-1 and TRBJ2-7; the table gives TRBD1 as D, unverified against the DNA. TRBV21-1 corresponds to a pseudogene. The CDR3 totals 14 residues. The DNA of the CDR3 is TGTGCCAGCACCAGGGACGGACTGTCCTACGAGCAGTACTTC. Protein product: CASTRDGLSYEQYF.

There are many counts of this clonotype. The rearrangement uses TRBV9 and TRBJ2-1; possible D gene TRBD2, 5 bases. The germline CDR1 and CDR2 sequences are SGDLS and YYNGEE. V gave up 0 bases and J gave up 3 bases, with 13 bases separating them. CDR3 length: 16 residues. The chain's CDR3 is CASSVVAGLHYNEQFF. In nucleotides, the CDR3 is TGTGCCAGCAGCGTAGTGGCAGGACTTCACTACAATGAGCAGTTCTTC.

This clonotype was counted between two and nine times. This CDR3 reads CASNQDINGNTIYF. The CDR3, as DNA: TGCGCCAGCAACCAGGACATTAATGGAAACACCATATATTTT. V gene TRBV4-1 combines with J gene TRBJ1-3; D possibly corresponds to TRBD1 (5 bases). V lost 7 bases to trimming and J lost 3 bases, with 13 bases between them. Germline V gene data show CDR1 as MGHRA and CDR2 as YSYEKL. This CDR3 has 14 amino acids.

The rearrangement uses TRBV5-6 and TRBJ1-2, with 10 positions matching TRBD1. This CDR3 has 16 residues. Germline values: CDR1 SGHDT, CDR2 YYEEEE. J was trimmed by 4 bases and V by 0 bases; bases with no gene match: 6. In nucleotides, the CDR3 is TGTGCCAGCAGCTTGGGACAGGGGGCGCATGGCTATGGCTACACCTTC. The encoded protein is CASSLGQGAHGYGYTF.

This clonotype came up a few times. The genes are TRBV6-2 or TRBV6-3 and TRBJ2-5; TRBD2 is a possible D gene (5 bases). V lost 9 bases and J 2 bases, leaving 13 bases between the germline ends. This CDR3 has 13 residues. Germline V lookup: CDR1 MNHEY, CDR2 SVGEGT. The CDR3, as DNA: TGTGCCAGGATCCGGACTTTACAAGAGACCCAGTACTTC. Its translation: CARIRTLQETQYF.

This clonotype was seen a handful of times. This rearrangement joins TRBV7-2 to TRBJ2-3, with 7 nucleotides matching TRBD2. The CDR3 is made up of 15 amino acids. V was pared by 1 base and J by 3 bases, with 4 bases of the junction left unmatched. Germline CDR1 is SGHTA and CDR2 is FQGNSA. DNA for the CDR3: TGTGCCAGCAGCTTAGGGCGAGCGGGGACAGATACGCAGTATTTT. Encoded protein: CASSLGRAGTDTQYF.

This clonotype was found a few times. The V gene is TRBV20-1, the J gene TRBJ2-1; D is perhaps TRBD2 (5 bases). The ends were cut back, 2 bases at V and 5 bases at J, with 7 bases in the middle. The CDR3 contains 12 residues. Germline V CDR1 and CDR2: DFQATT, SNEGSKA (reference sequence). The CDR3 here is CSARRGHNEQFF. The CDR3 DNA reads TGCAGTGCTAGACGCGGGCACAATGAGCAGTTCTTC.

This clonotype was seen at least ten times. This rearrangement joins TRBV6-5 to TRBJ1-5; 7 nucleotides align to TRBD1. The length of the CDR3 is 16 residues. Germline-derived CDR1 and CDR2 are MNHEY and SVGAGI. V was pared by 2 bases and J by 5 bases, with 9 bases of the junction left unmatched. CDR3 residues: CASSYPRQGRDQPQHF. The CDR3 bases are TGTGCCAGCAGTTACCCCCGACAGGGCCGCGATCAGCCCCAGCATTTT.

In nucleotides, the CDR3 is TGTGCCAGCAGTCGGGAGGGGGACGCGAGGTCACCCCTCCACTTT. This gives the protein CASSREGDARSPLHF. The chain has TRBV6-2 or TRBV6-3 and TRBJ1-6; maybe TRBD1 (6 bases). Trimming removed 5 bases from V and 10 bases from J, with 18 bases in between. This CDR3 spans 15 amino acids. Germline V gene data show CDR1 as MNHEY and CDR2 as SVGEGT.

This chain uses TRBV29-1 with TRBJ2-7; 7 bases match TRBD1. Trimming removed 4 bases from V and 0 bases from J; junction bases left unmatched: 9. Germline-derived CDR1 and CDR2 are SQVTM and ANQGSEA. The CDR3 has 15 residues. CDR3 nucleotide sequence: TGCAGCGTTGCCGCGGACAGGTTAAGCTCCTACGAGCAGTACTTC. As protein: CSVAADRLSSYEQYF.

V and J are TRBV13 and TRBJ2-1, with TRBD2 identical over 9 bases. Germline V lookup: CDR1 PRHDT, CDR2 FYEKMQ (reference sequence). The CDR3 runs 18 residues. Losses at the gene ends were 3 bases for V and 5 bases for J; bases not matched to a gene: 14. The CDR3 here is CASSFITRFAGGNNEQFF. The DNA of the CDR3 is TGTGCCAGCAGCTTTATCACCCGCTTTGCGGGAGGGAACAATGAGCAGTTCTTC.

The J gene is TRBJ1-4, the V gene TRBV7-9, with a tentative D call TRBD1 (6 bases). The V end was cut by 1 base, the J end by 8 bases, with 11 bases between. CDR3 size: 14 residues. CDR1 and CDR2 (germline): SEHNR, FQNEAQ (reference sequence). CDR3 sequence: CASSLVGAGEKLFF. CDR3 bases: TGTGCCAGCAGCTTAGTGGGGGCTGGGGAAAAACTGTTTTTT.